These 23 T cell receptor beta chains came from one sample sequenced in a study of technical replicates of blood from a few donors. TCRdb keeps only in-frame clones here, not all; method: immunoSEQ multiplex PCR. The sample has around 84,000 clones; 85% to 95% are singletons. Specimen: T cells isolated from PBMCs. The source is a human donor in good health.

The rearrangement joins TRBV10-2 to TRBJ2-7; 8 nucleotides agree with TRBD2. The CDR3 loop spans 16 amino acids. V shed 2 bases, J shed 6 bases, and the junction held 12 bases outside the gene matches. Germline CDR1 is WSHSY and CDR2 is SAAADI. Here the CDR3 DNA reads TGCGCCAGCAGTGAGGATGTGTGGCCCGGGACTAGCGAGCAGTACTTC. Protein: CASSEDVWPGTSEQYF.

The V call is TRBV7-9, the J call TRBJ1-2, with D tentatively TRBD1 (6 bases). With 4 bases removed from V and 3 bases from J, the gap between germline ends came to 18 bases. The CDR3 is 16 amino acids. Germline assignment: CDR1 SEHNR and CDR2 FQNEAQ (reference sequence). CDR3 sequence (DNA): TGTGCCAGCAGCTCGGACCACGGACAGCCCGACTATGGCTACACCTTC. Its protein is CASSSDHGQPDYGYTF.

This chain connects TRBV5-6 to TRBJ2-5; D not resolved. The CDR3 has 19 amino acids. Germline V gives CDR1 SGHDT, CDR2 YYEEEE. Trimming removed 4 bases from V and 2 bases from J, with 27 bases in between. DNA for the CDR3: TGTGCCAGCAGCCCCCCGACGGCGGCTGGCCCCATCCTACAAGAGACCCAGTACTTC. Its translation: CASSPPTAAGPILQETQYF.

The chain is built from TRBV5-1 and TRBJ1-3; tentative D call: TRBD1 (5 bases). Germline CDR1 SGHRS, CDR2 YFSETQ. CDR3 length: 13 amino acids. The V gene lost 0 bases and the J gene lost 7 bases, with 8 bases spanning the gap. The CDR3 coding sequence is TGCGCCAGCAGCTTGGACAGGTGGAACACCATATATTTT. This translates into CASSLDRWNTIYF.

The chain is built from TRBV11-1 and TRBJ1-6; D is perhaps TRBD1 (5 bases). The CDR3 runs to 15 residues. The V end lost 0 bases, the J end lost 7 bases, and 10 bases lay between the germline ends. Looked up from germline, CDR1 is SGHAT and CDR2 is FQDESV (reference sequence). The CDR3 is CASSLAGAGNSPLHF. DNA for the CDR3: TGTGCCAGCAGCTTAGCTGGGGCTGGGAATTCACCCCTCCACTTT.

The chain combines TRBV4-1 with TRBJ1-5; the D gene is possibly TRBD1 (5 bases). Germline CDR1 and CDR2: MGHRA and YSYEKL. CDR3 size: 15 residues. Trimming removed 2 bases from V and 3 bases from J, with 11 bases in between. The CDR3 here is CASSQSTEPNQPQHF. CDR3 in DNA: TGCGCCAGCAGCCAATCGACAGAACCCAATCAGCCCCAGCATTTT.

The chain joins TRBV14 to TRBJ2-3; 9 nucleotides line up with TRBD1. Germline CDR1 SGHDN, CDR2 FVKESK. J gave up 8 bases and V 4 bases, and 10 bases lay outside the gene matches. The CDR3 sequence is 15 residues long. CDR3 bases: TGTGCCAGCAGCCCATGGACAGGGGATGGAGGTACGCAGTATTTT. This encodes CASSPWTGDGGTQYF.

The table lists this clone with a count of one. CDR3 nucleotides: TGTGCCAGCAGTGGAGGGCAGGGAGGGACCGGGGAGCTGTTTTTT. It yields the protein CASSGGQGGTGELFF. The chain has TRBV2 and TRBJ2-2; TRBD2 agrees at 7 bases. Trimming at V came to 4 bases and at J to 5 bases, leaving 7 bases not matched to a gene. Germline CDR1 SNHLY, CDR2 FYNNEI. The CDR3 spans 15 residues.

The CDR3 loop is CASSSTRTRGYEQYF. The CDR3 coding sequence is TGTGCCAGCAGCTCCACCCGGACTAGGGGCTACGAGCAGTACTTC. V is TRBV11-2 and J is TRBJ2-7; 7 bases fit TRBD2. Trimming removed 4 bases from V and 3 bases from J; junction bases left unmatched: 9. Germline assignment: CDR1 SGHAT and CDR2 FQNNGV. The CDR3 covers 15 residues.

The chain employs TRBV9 and TRBJ2-5, with D perhaps matching TRBD2 (6 bases). This CDR3 region has 16 residues. The V end lost 0 bases, the J end lost 2 bases, and 14 bases lay between the germline ends. Germline CDR1 reads SGDLS; CDR2 reads YYNGEE. CDR3 in DNA: TGTGCCAGCAGCGTAGGAGTAGCGGCACCTCAAGAGACCCAGTACTTC. Amino acid sequence: CASSVGVAAPQETQYF.

The gene calls are TRBV12-5 and TRBJ2-5, with TRBD1 matching 7 bases. V lost 3 bases to trimming and J lost 4 bases; unmatched junction nucleotides: 2. CDR3 size: 13 residues. CDR1 and CDR2 from the germline V gene are LGHNT and FRNRAP. CDR3 amino acids: CASGFSGGETQYF. The CDR3, as DNA: TGTGCTAGTGGTTTCTCAGGGGGAGAGACCCAGTACTTC.

The chain employs TRBV11-2 and TRBJ1-1; D is ambiguous. The CDR3 runs to 14 residues. Germline V CDR1 and CDR2: SGHAT, FQNNGV. V shed 3 bases and J shed 0 bases, with 8 bases lying between them. The CDR3 reads CASSFYSVNTEAFF. The CDR3 DNA is TGTGCCAGCAGCTTTTATTCTGTGAACACTGAAGCTTTCTTT.

V and J are TRBV11-2 and TRBJ1-2; a possible D gene is TRBD1 (6 bases). V was pared by 1 base and J by 8 bases, with 20 bases between. Germline lookup yields CDR1 SGHAT and CDR2 FQNNGV. This CDR3 has 16 amino acids. CDR3: CASSLVSLGTPEGYTF. As DNA, the CDR3 is TGTGCCAGCAGCTTAGTTTCTCTCGGGACACCAGAAGGCTACACCTTC.

The rearrangement joins TRBV5-4 to TRBJ2-5; TRBD1 agrees at 8 bases. This CDR3 comprises 14 residues. With 6 bases clipped from V and 0 bases from J, the junction kept 4 bases outside the gene matches. Per germline, CDR1 SGHNT and CDR2 YYREEE (reference sequence). Here the CDR3 DNA reads TGTGCCAGCACCGACAGGGGTTACCAAGAGACCCAGTACTTC. Its translation is CASTDRGYQETQYF.

This chain uses TRBV7-8 with TRBJ2-5; 10 bases agree with TRBD1. This CDR3 is 22 amino acids long. The trim removed 6 bases at V and 5 bases at J, leaving 30 bases unmatched. Germline V gives CDR1 SGHVS, CDR2 FQNEAQ. CDR3 amino acids: CASRGEFNRDRGRSPSLETQYF. CDR3 nucleotides: TGTGCCAGCAGAGGAGAGTTCAACCGGGACAGGGGACGTTCTCCGTCTCTGGAGACCCAGTACTTC.

The chain couples TRBV5-6 to TRBJ1-2; weak D call: TRBD1 (6 bases). V lost 1 base and J 10 bases, leaving 20 bases between the germline ends. The germline V gene has CDR1 SGHDT and CDR2 YYEEEE. The CDR3 covers 15 residues. The CDR3 region is CASSLTLFGGHHYTF. The CDR3 DNA reads TGTGCCAGCAGCTTGACGCTATTTGGGGGCCACCACTACACCTTC.

J is TRBJ2-7 and V is TRBV6-1; D remains unclear. V gave up 1 base and J gave up 4 bases, with 14 bases separating them. CDR3 length: 15 amino acids. CDR1 MNHNS and CDR2 SASEGT come from the germline V gene. This chain's CDR3 is CASSEVQVFPYEQYF. The CDR3 DNA reads TGTGCCAGCAGTGAAGTCCAGGTTTTCCCTTACGAGCAGTACTTC.

This chain joins TRBV6-5 and TRBJ2-5, with D perhaps TRBD1 (6 bases). The CDR3 is made up of 15 amino acids. The germline V gene encodes CDR1 MNHEY and CDR2 SVGAGI. Trimming stripped 2 bases from V and 0 bases from J, with 10 bases between. The DNA for the CDR3 is TGTGCCAGCAGTTACCGGGGACAATACCAAGAGACCCAGTACTTC. Translating gives CASSYRGQYQETQYF.

The chain couples TRBV25-1 to TRBJ1-1; no clear D gene. The CDR3 is made up of 11 amino acids. The germline gives CDR1 MGHDK, CDR2 SYGVNS. The germline V and J ends were trimmed by 3 bases and 5 bases, with 4 bases remaining between them. CDR3 nucleotides: TGTGCCAGCAGTGACTTGACTGAAGCTTTCTTT. This encodes CASSDLTEAFF.

This clone was counted once. The CDR3 sequence: CAISKSSGSYEQYF. In DNA form, the CDR3 reads TGTGCCATCAGCAAGTCTAGCGGGTCGTACGAGCAGTACTTC. J is TRBJ2-7 and V is TRBV10-3; the match to TRBD2 covers 8 bases. V lost 6 bases and J lost 4; bases outside the gene matches: 8. This CDR3 has 14 residues. Germline V CDR1 and CDR2: ENHRY, SYGVKD.

The chain uses TRBV7-9 and TRBJ2-6; possibly TRBD2 for D (7 bases). The CDR3 is 18 residues long. Germline CDR1 SEHNR, CDR2 FQNEAQ (reference sequence). The V end lost 2 bases, the J end lost 3 bases, and 17 bases lay between the germline ends. CDR3 amino acids: CASSLKGGVGFGANVLTF. The DNA of the CDR3 is TGTGCCAGCAGCTTAAAGGGGGGGGTAGGGTTTGGGGCCAACGTCCTGACTTTC.

The chain links TRBV29-1 to TRBJ1-2; no firm D call. Germline CDR1 reads SQVTM; CDR2 reads ANQGSEA. The CDR3 extends over 15 amino acids. Trimming left V 3 bases short and J 2 bases short, with 16 bases between. This CDR3 is CSVDYQESPNYGYTF. The CDR3 DNA is TGCAGCGTTGATTACCAGGAAAGTCCCAACTATGGCTACACCTTC.

The gene calls are TRBV11-3 and TRBJ2-1; unclear D gene. Between the trimmed V and J ends, which lost 1 base and 2 bases, there was a span of 15 bases. Germline CDR1 SGHNT, CDR2 YENEEA. The CDR3 has 17 amino acids. Here the CDR3 DNA reads TGTGCCAGCAGCTTAGGACCCCAGAGGTTCACCTACAATGAGCAGTTCTTC. It specifies CASSLGPQRFTYNEQFF.